These 15 T cell receptor beta chains were sequenced from one sample in a study of T cells in Graves' hyperthyroidism and ophthalmopathy. Template material for amplifying TCR beta CDR3 regions consisted of RNA transcripts. First-round RT-PCR of the TCR CDR3 relied on the HTBI primer set. TCRdb called the multiplex PCR reads again in MiXCR, with one record for every CDR3 protein. The profile covers under 350,000 distinct CDR3 sequences, with 17% appearing a single time and approximately 60% taken by the ten largest. The source material was blood. Source of these receptors: a woman aged 55-70 years with Graves' ophthalmopathy.

This clonotype was observed many times. The CDR3 bases are TGCAGTGCTAACCGGGACTTTCCCACAGATACGCAGTATTTT. It translates to CSANRDFPTDTQYF. This chain links TRBV20-1 with TRBJ2-3; tentative D call: TRBD2 (6 bases). CDR1 and CDR2 (germline): DFQATT, SNEGSKA (reference sequence). This CDR3 contains 14 residues. Between the trimmed V and J ends, which lost 4 bases and 2 bases, there was a span of 13 bases.

This chain uses TRBV20-1 with TRBJ2-7, with D possibly matching TRBD1 (6 bases). With 2 bases removed from V and 0 bases from J, the gap between germline ends came to 17 bases. CDR1 DFQATT and CDR2 SNEGSKA come from the germline V gene (reference sequence). The CDR3 sequence is 16 residues long. CDR3: CSARPGHPRGSYEQYF. Here the CDR3 DNA reads TGCAGTGCTAGACCGGGACACCCGAGGGGCTCCTACGAGCAGTACTTC.

This clonotype was counted a few times. The chain has TRBV29-1 and TRBJ2-7; D gene unclear. V lost 6 bases to trimming and J lost 6 bases, with 15 bases between them. Germline V gene data show CDR1 as SQVTM and CDR2 as ANQGSEA. The CDR3 is 12 amino acids. CDR3 DNA: TGCAGCGTCGACACCAAGGTCGGCGAGCAGTACTTC. It is translated as CSVDTKVGEQYF.

This clonotype was found a few times. CDR3 sequence reads: CSARVRWKNEKLFF. DNA of the CDR3: TGCAGTGCTAGGGTACGGTGGAAGAATGAAAAACTGTTTTTT. The chain joins TRBV20-1 to TRBJ1-4, with unresolved D. Germline lookup yields CDR1 DFQATT and CDR2 SNEGSKA (reference sequence). This CDR3 has 14 residues. V was shortened by 3 bases and J by 5 bases, with 13 bases between the two germline ends.

This clonotype was observed many times. The rearrangement uses TRBV7-8 and TRBJ2-7; tentatively, D is TRBD2 (5 bases). V gave up 1 base and J gave up 6 bases, with 13 bases separating them. Germline V CDR1 and CDR2: SGHVS, FQNEAQ. The CDR3 length is 14 residues. CDR3 nucleotide sequence: TGTGCCAGCAGCTTAGGCACACGTCGGGGCGAGCAGTACTTC. It yields the protein CASSLGTRRGEQYF.

This clonotype appeared many times. The rearrangement links TRBV27 to TRBJ2-7; TRBD1 matches 10 bases. The germline CDR1 and CDR2 sequences are MNHEY and SMNVEV (reference sequence). The CDR3 is made up of 15 amino acids. Germline trimming cut 6 bases from V and 5 bases from J; bases unmatched to any gene: 10. In nucleotides, the CDR3 is TGTGCCAGCAGGGCCCTAGGGACAGGGGTTCACGAGCAGTACTTC. Translated: CASRALGTGVHEQYF.

This clonotype was counted only a few times. The V gene is TRBV5-6, the J gene TRBJ2-7; 8 bases line up with TRBD2. CDR1 and CDR2 (germline): SGHDT, YYEEEE. This CDR3 region has 16 residues. J was trimmed by 1 base and V by 4 bases; bases with no gene match: 10. The CDR3 nucleotides read TGTGCCAGCAGCCAACCCAGGACTAGCTTGTCCTACGAGCAGTACTTC. It specifies CASSQPRTSLSYEQYF.

This clonotype has at least ten counts. The chain has TRBV7-9 and TRBJ2-1, with TRBD1 matching over 7 bases. Germline V gene lookup returns CDR1 SEHNR and CDR2 FQNEAQ (reference sequence). This CDR3 comprises 12 residues. V lost 5 bases to trimming and J lost 8 bases; unmatched junction nucleotides: 3. CDR3: CASSRGGYEQFF. CDR3 coding DNA: TGTGCCAGCAGCCGAGGGGGCTATGAGCAGTTCTTC. Combining the CDR3 with reference TRBV7-9 and TRBJ2-1 gives the whole variable domain DTGVSQNPRHKITKRGQNVTFRCDPISEHNRLYWYRQTLGQGPEFLTYFQNEAQLEKSRLLSDRFSAERPKGSFSTLEIQRTEQGDSAMYLCASSRGGYEQFFGPGTRLTVL.

This clonotype was counted ten times or more. The genes are TRBV7-6 and TRBJ2-2; TRBD2 is a possible D gene (6 bases). V lost 2 bases, J lost 3 bases, and 13 bases lay in between. The germline V gene encodes CDR1 SGHVS and CDR2 FNYEAQ. The CDR3 spans 16 residues. The CDR3 protein is CASSLRLGGHTGELFF. The CDR3 nucleotides read TGTGCCAGCAGCTTAAGGCTGGGGGGTCACACCGGGGAGCTGTTTTTT.

This clonotype has at least ten counts. The chain carries TRBV14 and TRBJ2-1; possibly TRBD2 for D (6 bases). The V end lost 4 bases, the J end lost 3 bases, and 16 bases lay between the germline ends. The CDR3 totals 16 residues. Germline assignment: CDR1 SGHDN and CDR2 FVKESK. CDR3 amino acids: CASSPRRTGDYNEQFF. DNA for the CDR3: TGTGCCAGCAGCCCCCGCAGAACGGGGGACTACAATGAGCAGTTCTTC. Using reference TRBV14 and TRBJ2-1 for the parts outside the CDR3, the full variable domain is EAGVTQFPSHSVIEKGQTVTLRCDPISGHDNLYWYRRVMGKEIKFLLHFVKESKQDESGMPNNRFLAERTGGTYSTLKVQPAELEDSGVYFCASSPRRTGDYNEQFFGPGTRLTVL.

This clonotype was seen many times. The V and J genes are TRBV6-1 and TRBJ1-1; TRBD1 is a possible D gene (5 bases). In germline, CDR1 is MNHNS, CDR2 SASEGT. V was cut by 2 bases and J by 4 bases, with 26 bases left in between. This CDR3 comprises 19 residues. The CDR3 DNA follows: TGTGCCAGCAGTGAATATGACAGTTCAGGGAAACGGGGTAGCACTGAAGCTTTCTTT. It encodes CASSEYDSSGKRGSTEAFF.

This clonotype has at least ten counts. J is TRBJ1-4 and V is TRBV27; the D is unclear. The CDR3 has 15 residues. Trimming left V 3 bases short and J 1 base short, with 9 bases between. CDR1 is MNHEY and CDR2 is SMNVEV in the germline V gene (reference sequence). In DNA form, the CDR3 reads TGTGCCAGCAGTTTTCAGGCCGTAACTAATGAAAAACTGTTTTTT. Residues: CASSFQAVTNEKLFF. The full variable domain, with the rest looked up from reference TRBV27 and TRBJ1-4, is EAQVTQNPRYLITVTGKKLTVTCSQNMNHEYMSWYRQDPGLGLRQIYYSMNVEVTDKGDVPEGYKVSRKEKRNFPLILESPSPNQTSLYFCASSFQAVTNEKLFFGSGTQLSVL.

This clonotype was found a few times. V gene TRBV20-1 combines with J gene TRBJ1-1, with 11 bases aligning to TRBD1. V dropped 6 bases and J dropped 4; count of bases not matched to a gene: 7. There are 14 residues in the CDR3. Looked up from germline, CDR1 is DFQATT and CDR2 is SNEGSKA (reference sequence). The CDR3 protein is CSAPRTGGLTEAFF. CDR3 coding DNA: TGCAGTGCGCCACGGACAGGGGGCCTCACTGAAGCTTTCTTT.

This clonotype was detected many times. The V call is TRBV6-2 or TRBV6-3, the J call TRBJ1-5, with D perhaps matching TRBD1 (5 bases). The length of the CDR3 is 14 residues. Per germline, CDR1 MNHEY and CDR2 SVGEGT. V shed 5 bases and J shed 5 bases, with 13 bases lying between them. CDR3 region: CASSHRRDDQPQHF. In DNA form, the CDR3 reads TGTGCCAGCAGTCACCGCCGGGACGATCAGCCCCAGCATTTT.

This clonotype showed up many times. The chain has TRBV3-1 and TRBJ2-4; 8 positions match TRBD2. The germline gives CDR1 LGHDT, CDR2 YNNKEL (reference sequence). V shed 2 bases and J 4 bases; nucleotides not matched to a gene: 16. The CDR3 sequence is 19 residues long. The DNA of the CDR3 is TGTGCCAGCAGCCAACTTTTTCCGGGTGCGGGGGGTTCTAAAAACATTCAGTACTTC. It yields the protein CASSQLFPGAGGSKNIQYF.